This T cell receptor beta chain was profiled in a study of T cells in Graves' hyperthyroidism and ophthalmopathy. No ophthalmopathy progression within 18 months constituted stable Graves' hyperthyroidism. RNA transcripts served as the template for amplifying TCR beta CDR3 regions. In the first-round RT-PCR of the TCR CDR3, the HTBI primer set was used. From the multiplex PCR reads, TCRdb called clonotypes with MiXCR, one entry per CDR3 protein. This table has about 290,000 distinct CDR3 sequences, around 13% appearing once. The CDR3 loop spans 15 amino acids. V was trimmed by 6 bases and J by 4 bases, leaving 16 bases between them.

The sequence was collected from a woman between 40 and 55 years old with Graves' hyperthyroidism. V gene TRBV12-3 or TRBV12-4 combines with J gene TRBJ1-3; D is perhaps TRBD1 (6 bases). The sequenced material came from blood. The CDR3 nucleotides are TGTGCCAGCAGAAAAACAGGGACCGGGGGAAACACCATATATTTT. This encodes CASRKTGTGGNTIYF.